Here is one T cell receptor beta chain with its context. This specimen comes from a study of beta chain features in type 1 diabetes. Study at large: The examined sorted cells totaled fewer than 110,000,000 across samples.

The sequenced template was cDNA made from the entire isolated RNA. The method was immunoSEQ multiplex PCR; TCRdb's version includes in-frame clones alone and lacks a portion of them. Found here are roughly 350,000 clones, roughly 11% of them singletons; the top ten hold around 0.015%. CDR3 length: 16 amino acids. The V end lost 6 bases, the J end lost 7 bases, and 22 bases lay between the germline ends. Germline lookup yields CDR1 LNHDA and CDR2 SQIVND (reference sequence). The source material was naive CD4+ T cells from blood. The chain is built from TRBV19 and TRBJ2-1; perhaps TRBD2 as D (5 bases). The source is a woman aged 25 to 39 in good health. In DNA, the CDR3 is TGTGCCAGTAGCCTTTATTGGCGGGCTCGAGGGAATGAGCAGTTCTTC. Its translation: CASSLYWRARGNEQFF.